This T cell receptor beta chain is drawn from a study of control samples from healthy donors and cancer patients (dated by TCRdb to the early 2020s). The library came from the immunoSEQ multiplex PCR assay. TCRdb obtained this table from immuneACCESS and retained in-frame rearrangements with V and J assigned. These tables miss some clones; where compared with another copy, unresolved V genes account for less than half of the shortfall, and the remainder is unexplained. For this sample the table gives approximately 90,000 clones, of which about 87% were detected only once. Around an eighth of the sample comes from the top ten. The germline V gene gives CDR1 as SGHAT and CDR2 as FQNNGV. The CDR3 contains 17 residues, cysteine and phenylalanine counted. This entry keeps only the CDR3 DNA: 51 bases, framed from base 1. V and J lose 2 bases and 3 bases, and a span of 19 bases separates them. As regards this clone: The antigen it binds to is not known. No base quality values were provided; no much bigger clone lies one nucleotide off.

The receptor chain draws on TRBV11-2 and TRBJ1-1, with the D gene not clear enough to name. The sequence was obtained from a woman between 65 and 79 years old in good health. Sequenced input: blood. The DNA sequence reads TGTGCCAGCAGCTTAAATAAATACAGCTTGAGATACACTGAAGCTTTCTTT. It translates to CASSLNKYSLRYTEAFF. Where the CDR3 stops, the reference TRBV11-2 and TRBJ1-1 genes take over; the full variable domain is EAGVAQSPRYKIIEKRQSVAFWCNPISGHATLYWYQQILGQGPKLLIQFQNNGVVDDSQLPKDRFSAERLKGVDSTLKIQPAKLEDSAVYLCASSLNKYSLRYTEAFFGQGTRLTVV.